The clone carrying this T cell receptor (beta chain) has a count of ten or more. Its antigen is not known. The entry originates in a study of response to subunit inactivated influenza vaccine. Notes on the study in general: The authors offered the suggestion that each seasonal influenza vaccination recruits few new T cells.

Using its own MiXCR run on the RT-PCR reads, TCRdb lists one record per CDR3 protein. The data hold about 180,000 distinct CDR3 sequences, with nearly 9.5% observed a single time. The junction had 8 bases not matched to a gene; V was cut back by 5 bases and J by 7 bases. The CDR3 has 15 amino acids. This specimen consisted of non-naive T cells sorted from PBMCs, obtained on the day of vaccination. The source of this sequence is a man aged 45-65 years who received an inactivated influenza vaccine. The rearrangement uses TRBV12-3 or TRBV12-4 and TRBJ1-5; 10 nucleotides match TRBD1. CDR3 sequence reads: CASSVDRGTRQPQHF. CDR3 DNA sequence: TGTGCCAGCAGTGTGGACAGGGGGACGAGGCAGCCCCAGCATTTT.